This paragraph covers one T cell receptor beta chain sequence. As yet, its antigen is unknown. This entry belongs to a study of T cell responses to AZD1222 COVID-19 vaccine. General study results and limits: In a largely white British group with more females than males, clonal diversity was possibly underestimated. Spike-specific TCR breadth and depth went up after people got two AZD1222 doses.

Germline CDR1 reads DFQATT; CDR2 reads SNEGSKA (reference sequence). The trim removed 3 bases at V and 8 bases at J, leaving 12 bases unmatched. This CDR3 is 14 amino acids long. This table comes from immunoSEQ multiplex PCR, and its TCRdb copy is limited to in-frame clones, with some not included. The top ten hold just under 7.5% of the sample, which has 75,000 to 100,000 clones, more than 85% seen once. The chain couples TRBV20-1 to TRBJ2-5, with TRBD2 matching over 7 bases. The TCR comes from an adult in good health. The input for sequencing was peripheral blood, taken on day 0 of AZD1222 vaccination. CDR3 sequence reads: CSASTAGPKYTQYF. CDR3 DNA: TGCAGTGCTAGTACAGCGGGACCCAAGTACACCCAGTACTTC.